This is a list of T cell receptor beta chains from one sample in a study of OX40 agonist ivuxolimab in advanced cancers. Some clones are missing from TCRdb's copy, which holds only in-frame ones; the method was immunoSEQ multiplex PCR. Here the sample spans about 77,000 clones, about 83% being singletons. The sample in question was CD4+ or CD8+ T cells sorted from blood, obtained in a trial of the OX40 agonist ivuxolimab. Receptors were obtained from an adult with an advanced solid tumor such as melanoma, head and neck, liver or kidney cancer. The CDR3 runs from the conserved cysteine through the conserved F or W. Fields, in order: J gene, clone size, V gene, D gene, CDR3 protein, CDR3 DNA. D genes are given only for firm matches. Only some rows state a clone size, as once, few, many or a class for expanded clones.

TRBJ1-6 | . | TRBV5-4 | TRBD1 | CASKGQGASNSPLHF | TGTGCCAGCAAAGGACAGGGTGCGTCCAATTCACCCCTCCACTTT
TRBJ2-5 | . | TRBV7-9 | . | CASRKRGPQETQYF | TGTGCCAGCAGGAAACGGGGGCCCCAAGAGACCCAGTACTTC
TRBJ1-1 | once | TRBV7-8 | . | CASSPRETNTEAFF | TGTGCCAGCAGCCCCCGGGAGACAAACACTGAAGCTTTCTTT
TRBJ2-3 | few | TRBV2 | TRBD2 | CASSGGSGRAGDTQYF | TGTGCCAGCAGTGGTGGTAGCGGGAGGGCGGGAGATACGCAGTATTTT
TRBJ1-1 | . | TRBV5-1 | . | CASSLFQGGTEAFF | TGCGCCAGCAGCTTGTTTCAGGGAGGCACTGAAGCTTTCTTT
TRBJ2-1 | . | TRBV4-1 | TRBD2 | CASSPPAWREAEQFF | TGCGCCAGCAGCCCCCCGGCATGGCGGGAGGCGGAGCAGTTCTTC
TRBJ2-7 | . | TRBV7-9 | . | CASSLTRDEQYF | TGTGCCAGCAGCTTAACCCGGGACGAGCAGTACTTC
TRBJ2-5 | . | TRBV2 | TRBD1 | CASREDRGTQYF | TGTGCCAGCAGGGAGGACAGGGGGACCCAGTACTTC
TRBJ2-2 | few | TRBV7-8 | . | CASRVGGTGELFF | TGTGCCAGCAGGGTCGGTGGGACCGGGGAGCTGTTTTTT
TRBJ1-4 | . | TRBV5-1 | . | CASSFAGATNEKLFF | TGCGCCAGCAGCTTCGCCGGAGCAACTAATGAAAAACTGTTTTTT
TRBJ1-1 | . | TRBV2 | . | CASSEWAFMAFF | TGTGCCAGCAGTGAATGGGCCTTTATGGCTTTCTTT
TRBJ1-5 | . | TRBV19 | . | CASSRGGPRSNQPQHF | TGTGCCAGTAGTAGAGGGGGGCCCAGGTCCAATCAGCCCCAGCATTTT
TRBJ2-2 | . | TRBV12-5 | . | CASGFAGITGELFF | TGTGCTAGTGGTTTTGCAGGGATCACCGGGGAGCTGTTTTTT
TRBJ1-3 | once | TRBV6-5 | . | CASSSGPGAGNTIYF | TGTGCCAGCAGCTCCGGGCCGGGCGCCGGAAACACCATATATTTT
TRBJ1-1 | once | TRBV4-2 | TRBD1 | CASSQGTGVSTEAFF | TGTGCCAGCAGCCAAGGGACAGGGGTATCAACTGAAGCTTTCTTT
TRBJ1-2 | . | TRBV28 | . | CASSRSSLSGYTF | TGTGCCAGCAGTCGATCCAGTTTGAGTGGCTACACCTTC
TRBJ1-5 | . | TRBV28 | . | CASSPQEDQPQHF | TGTGCCAGCAGTCCTCAGGAGGATCAGCCCCAGCATTTT
TRBJ2-5 | . | TRBV5-5 | . | CASKVGGQETQYF | TGTGCCAGCAAAGTGGGGGGCCAAGAGACCCAGTACTTC
TRBJ1-5 | . | TRBV28 | . | CASSLFLRARNQPQHF | TGTGCCAGCAGTTTATTCTTGAGGGCGCGCAATCAGCCCCAGCATTTT
TRBJ2-3 | . | TRBV10-3 | TRBD2 | CAISDLLSGSRTDTQYF | TGTGCCATCAGTGACCTCCTTAGCGGGTCCCGCACAGATACGCAGTATTTT
TRBJ1-5 | once | TRBV5-8 | . | CASSVKKGPQHF | TGTGCCAGCAGCGTAAAAAAGGGGCCCCAGCATTTT
TRBJ1-1 | . | TRBV5-1 | TRBD1 | CASSFGTAGTEAFF | TGCGCCAGCAGCTTCGGGACAGCGGGCACTGAAGCTTTCTTT
TRBJ1-1 | . | TRBV5-6 | TRBD1 | CASSSRSTGAAFF | TGTGCCAGCAGCTCGAGATCGACAGGGGCAGCTTTCTTT
TRBJ1-6 | . | TRBV19 | TRBD1 | CASSTWTGGDSPLHF | TGTGCCAGTAGTACCTGGACAGGGGGAGATTCACCCCTCCACTTT
TRBJ1-2 | . | TRBV11-3 | TRBD1 | CASSLGGTGALNYGYTF | TGTGCCAGCAGCTTAGGGGGTACAGGGGCACTAAACTATGGCTACACCTTC
TRBJ2-2 | . | TRBV29-1 | . | CSVHKMGGELFF | TGCAGCGTCCACAAGATGGGCGGGGAGCTGTTTTTT
TRBJ1-5 | . | TRBV11-2 | . | CASSLGSQPQHF | TGTGCCAGCAGTTTAGGGAGCCAGCCCCAGCATTTT
TRBJ2-7 | . | TRBV18 | . | CASSRDQDEQYF | TGTGCCAGCTCACGAGACCAAGACGAGCAGTACTTC
TRBJ2-7 | . | TRBV5-1 | TRBD1 | CASSLGTGTQSYEQYF | TGCGCCAGCAGCTTAGGGACAGGGACACAATCCTACGAGCAGTACTTC
TRBJ1-5 | once | TRBV2 | . | CASSEGTRQPQHF | TGTGCCAGCAGTGAAGGGACTCGGCAGCCCCAGCATTTT
TRBJ1-5 | . | TRBV5-5 | TRBD1 | CASSLWTGGNQPQHF | TGTGCCAGCAGCTTGTGGACAGGGGGCAATCAGCCCCAGCATTTT
TRBJ2-7 | . | TRBV5-8 | . | CASSGAPRTLSYEQYF | TGTGCCAGCAGCGGGGCGCCGAGAACGTTAAGCTACGAGCAGTACTTC